This paragraph covers one T cell receptor (beta chain) sequence. As yet, its antigen is unknown. CDR3 length: 15 amino acids. V was clipped by 5 bases and J by 4 bases; unmatched bases: 6. Germline V gene sequence: CDR1 SGHTA, CDR2 FQGNSA. Every isolated RNA sample was fully reverse transcribed, so sequencing captured expressed TCRB transcripts. Sequenced by immunoSEQ multiplex PCR; TCRdb stores in-frame clones only, minus some. The sample has around 140,000 clones, over 8% seen once. The data belong to a study of beta chain features in type 1 diabetes. Findings and limits, study-wide: TCRB rearrangement may or may not be influenced by HLA type; here this remained unresolved. Patients with Type 1 diabetes showed moderately but significantly shorter TCRB CDR3s in all four CD4+ subsets.

V and J are TRBV7-2 and TRBJ2-5, with 11 bases lining up with TRBD2. The receptor's source is a woman aged 40 to 50 in good health. The sequenced sample was central memory CD4+ T cells from blood. The CDR3 nucleotides read TGTGCCAGCAGCATTAGCGGGGGGGCCAGAGAGACCCAGTACTTC. Translating gives CASSISGGARETQYF.